The rows below give T cell receptor beta chains drawn from one sample of a study of blood T cells in healthy people across ages. Using its own MiXCR run on the 5' RACE reads, TCRdb lists one record per CDR3 protein. The data hold some 1.5 million distinct CDR3 sequences, with 25% to 30% observed a single time. Material: blood. These TCRs come from a woman in her thirties in good health. CDR3s include the opening cysteine and the closing phenylalanine or tryptophan. Fields, in order: V gene, J gene, clone size, D gene, CDR3 DNA, CDR3 protein. The D gene is left open where the match is weak. Clone size, where shown, is once, few, many, or a class for clones that have expanded.

v_call: TRBV5-1
j_call: TRBJ2-1
clone_size: NA
d_call: TRBD1
cdr3_nt: TGCGCCAGCAGCTTCGGACAGGGGCCCTACAATGGGCAGTTCTTC
cdr3_aa: CASSFGQGPYNGQFF

v_call: TRBV7-3
j_call: TRBJ2-1
clone_size: NA
d_call: TRBD2
cdr3_nt: TGTGCCTCGCAAGCCGGGGGGGCCGGGGATGAGCAGTTCTTC
cdr3_aa: CASQAGGAGDEQFF

v_call: TRBV6-5
j_call: TRBJ1-4
clone_size: few
d_call: NA
cdr3_nt: TGTGCCAGCAGTGAGTTGACCTCCGGGGGACTGTTTTTT
cdr3_aa: CASSELTSGGLFF

v_call: TRBV2
j_call: TRBJ2-7
clone_size: NA
d_call: TRBD2
cdr3_nt: TGTGCCAGCACCAGCGGGGAGGCGTCATACTACGAGCAGTACTTC
cdr3_aa: CASTSGEASYYEQYF

v_call: TRBV28
j_call: TRBJ2-4
clone_size: few
d_call: NA
cdr3_nt: TGTGCCAGCGGCGAGACAGCCAAAAACATTCAGTACTTC
cdr3_aa: CASGETAKNIQYF

v_call: TRBV28
j_call: TRBJ1-2
clone_size: NA
d_call: NA
cdr3_nt: TGTGCCAGCAGACGCTCAGCGGGGGGCTACACCTTC
cdr3_aa: CASRRSAGGYTF

v_call: TRBV24-1
j_call: TRBJ2-1
clone_size: NA
d_call: NA
cdr3_nt: TGTGCCACCGGTGGTTCCGGGAGCTCCTACAATGAGCAGTTCTTC
cdr3_aa: CATGGSGSSYNEQFF

v_call: TRBV19
j_call: TRBJ1-6
clone_size: NA
d_call: NA
cdr3_nt: TGTGCCAGTAGTATCGCGGATTCACCCCTCCACTTT
cdr3_aa: CASSIADSPLHF

v_call: TRBV5-1
j_call: TRBJ2-7
clone_size: many
d_call: NA
cdr3_nt: TGCGCCAGCAGCCTATTCGTCGGCGCGACAGTCGGCTACGAGCAGTACTTC
cdr3_aa: CASSLFVGATVGYEQYF

v_call: TRBV6-2/TRBV6-3
j_call: TRBJ2-7
clone_size: many
d_call: NA
cdr3_nt: TGTGCCAGCAGTAAAAACCCTAGGGAGTTCTCCGAGCAGTACTTC
cdr3_aa: CASSKNPREFSEQYF

v_call: TRBV7-9
j_call: TRBJ2-7
clone_size: NA
d_call: NA
cdr3_nt: TGTGCCAGCAGCTTAGCGCAGGCAGACTTCTACGAGCAGTACTTC
cdr3_aa: CASSLAQADFYEQYF

v_call: TRBV7-2
j_call: TRBJ2-4
clone_size: few
d_call: TRBD1
cdr3_nt: TGTGCCAGCAGCTCCGGACAGGGGCTCGACATTCAGTACTTC
cdr3_aa: CASSSGQGLDIQYF

v_call: TRBV21-1
j_call: TRBJ2-7
clone_size: NA
d_call: NA
cdr3_nt: TGTGCCAGCAGCAAAGGGCTAGCGGACGAGCAGTACTTC
cdr3_aa: CASSKGLADEQYF

v_call: TRBV5-1
j_call: TRBJ2-5
clone_size: many
d_call: NA
cdr3_nt: TGCGCCAGCAGCCGGACGTATGAAGAGACCCAGTACTTC
cdr3_aa: CASSRTYEETQYF

v_call: TRBV29-1
j_call: TRBJ2-5
clone_size: NA
d_call: NA
cdr3_nt: TGCAGCGTTGAAGCCCAAGAGACCCAGTACTTC
cdr3_aa: CSVEAQETQYF

v_call: TRBV11-2
j_call: TRBJ2-1
clone_size: many
d_call: NA
cdr3_nt: TGTGCCAGCAGCCCCCCCAGCCCGGAGCAGTTCTTC
cdr3_aa: CASSPPSPEQFF

v_call: TRBV11-2
j_call: TRBJ2-3
clone_size: few
d_call: NA
cdr3_nt: TGTGCCAGCAGTCCAAGAACTACCTCGAACACAGATACGCAGTATTTT
cdr3_aa: CASSPRTTSNTDTQYF

v_call: TRBV28
j_call: TRBJ2-3
clone_size: few
d_call: TRBD2
cdr3_nt: TGTGTCAGCAGACCAGCCCTGGGCGGGGGGTCCTCGGATACGCAGTATTTT
cdr3_aa: CVSRPALGGGSSDTQYF

v_call: TRBV2
j_call: TRBJ2-3
clone_size: few
d_call: TRBD2
cdr3_nt: TGTGCCAGCAGTGGAGTTTGGGGACTAGCGGGAGGGCCGGATACGCAGTATTTT
cdr3_aa: CASSGVWGLAGGPDTQYF

v_call: TRBV10-1
j_call: TRBJ2-2
clone_size: NA
d_call: TRBD2
cdr3_nt: TGCGCCAGCAGTGAAGCGGGGGATAATACCGGGGAGCTGTTTTTT
cdr3_aa: CASSEAGDNTGELFF

v_call: TRBV7-2
j_call: TRBJ1-1
clone_size: NA
d_call: NA
cdr3_nt: TGTGCCGAGAAGCTCATGAACACTGAAGCTTTCTTT
cdr3_aa: CAEKLMNTEAFF

v_call: TRBV21-1
j_call: TRBJ2-7
clone_size: many
d_call: NA
cdr3_nt: TGTCCCAAGCACCCCCCCAGGGGGCGTCTAGAGCAGTACTTC
cdr3_aa: CPKHPPRGRLEQYF

v_call: TRBV5-5
j_call: TRBJ2-7
clone_size: NA
d_call: TRBD2
cdr3_nt: TGTGCCAACAGCCTGCGAACTAGCGGATCTGGCTCCTACGAGCAGTACTTC
cdr3_aa: CANSLRTSGSGSYEQYF

v_call: TRBV7-9
j_call: TRBJ1-4
clone_size: NA
d_call: NA
cdr3_nt: TGTGCCAGCAGCCGCAGCAGGAGAGCAACTAATGAAAAACTGTTTTTT
cdr3_aa: CASSRSRRATNEKLFF

v_call: TRBV12-5
j_call: TRBJ1-6
clone_size: NA
d_call: NA
cdr3_nt: TGTGCTAGTGACTCCGGGACACGAAATTCACCCCTCCACTTT
cdr3_aa: CASDSGTRNSPLHF

v_call: TRBV2
j_call: TRBJ2-1
clone_size: once
d_call: TRBD2
cdr3_nt: TGTGCCAGCAGTCAGACTAGCGGGACGAGCTCCTACAATGAGCAGTTCTTC
cdr3_aa: CASSQTSGTSSYNEQFF

v_call: TRBV9
j_call: TRBJ2-5
clone_size: NA
d_call: TRBD1
cdr3_nt: TGTGCCAGCAGCGGTCAGACAGGGGGGCCTGTCGAGACCCAGTACTTC
cdr3_aa: CASSGQTGGPVETQYF

v_call: TRBV10-2
j_call: TRBJ2-1
clone_size: NA
d_call: TRBD2
cdr3_nt: TGCGCCAGCAGTGTTTCTAGCGGGAGTCGTAGTAGGTACGAGCAGTTCTTC
cdr3_aa: CASSVSSGSRSRYEQFF

v_call: TRBV12-5
j_call: TRBJ2-1
clone_size: NA
d_call: TRBD2
cdr3_nt: TGTGCTAGTGGAGGGACTAACCACAATGAGCAGTTCTTC
cdr3_aa: CASGGTNHNEQFF

v_call: TRBV29-1
j_call: TRBJ2-5
clone_size: few
d_call: NA
cdr3_nt: TGCAGCGCGCTAAAGGGGTTACGGGAGACCCAGTACTTC
cdr3_aa: CSALKGLRETQYF

v_call: TRBV2
j_call: TRBJ1-1
clone_size: NA
d_call: NA
cdr3_nt: TGTGCCAGCCGTGGGGGTATGAACACTGAAGCTTTCTTT
cdr3_aa: CASRGGMNTEAFF

v_call: TRBV19
j_call: TRBJ1-5
clone_size: NA
d_call: NA
cdr3_nt: TGTGCCAGTAGTATAAGGACGGTCACGCCCCAGCATTTT
cdr3_aa: CASSIRTVTPQHF

v_call: TRBV20-1
j_call: TRBJ2-2
clone_size: NA
d_call: NA
cdr3_nt: TGCAGTGCTAGAGATCAGTCGGCGAACACCGGGGAGCTGTTTTTT
cdr3_aa: CSARDQSANTGELFF

v_call: TRBV6-2/TRBV6-3
j_call: TRBJ2-7
clone_size: NA
d_call: NA
cdr3_nt: TGTGCCAGCAGTTACCCCGGCGGTCAGGCCGAGCAGTACTTC
cdr3_aa: CASSYPGGQAEQYF

v_call: TRBV7-2
j_call: TRBJ2-3
clone_size: few
d_call: TRBD2
cdr3_nt: TGTGCCAGCAGGCCAGATTCTAGCGGGACGAGGGATACGCAGTATTTT
cdr3_aa: CASRPDSSGTRDTQYF

v_call: TRBV10-3
j_call: TRBJ2-3
clone_size: many
d_call: NA
cdr3_nt: TGTGCCATCAGTGACTCCGGGGGAGGCACAGATACGCAGTATTTT
cdr3_aa: CAISDSGGGTDTQYF

v_call: TRBV7-6
j_call: TRBJ2-7
clone_size: few
d_call: NA
cdr3_nt: TGTGCCAGCGGCCCCGGATGGGACCATACCTACGAGCAGTACTTC
cdr3_aa: CASGPGWDHTYEQYF

v_call: TRBV20-1
j_call: TRBJ2-1
clone_size: few
d_call: TRBD2
cdr3_nt: TGCAATGCTAGAGGGACTACCCCAGACAATGAGCAGTTCTTC
cdr3_aa: CNARGTTPDNEQFF

v_call: TRBV6-5
j_call: TRBJ2-2
clone_size: few
d_call: TRBD1
cdr3_nt: TGTGCCAGCAGGACCGGGACAGGTCGGACCGGGGAGCTGTTTTTT
cdr3_aa: CASRTGTGRTGELFF

v_call: TRBV10-3
j_call: TRBJ2-1
clone_size: many
d_call: TRBD2
cdr3_nt: TGTGCCATCAGTCCTAGCGGGTTTGGGGCAAGCAATGAGCAGTTCTTC
cdr3_aa: CAISPSGFGASNEQFF

v_call: TRBV12-3/TRBV12-4
j_call: TRBJ2-3
clone_size: few
d_call: NA
cdr3_nt: TGTGCCAGCAGTTTCCGGACAGGCACAGATACGCAGTATTTT
cdr3_aa: CASSFRTGTDTQYF

v_call: TRBV5-1
j_call: TRBJ2-5
clone_size: many
d_call: NA
cdr3_nt: TGCGCCAGCAGCTTTAAAGGAGGCTATGGACAAGAGACCCAGTACTTC
cdr3_aa: CASSFKGGYGQETQYF

v_call: TRBV20-1
j_call: TRBJ2-5
clone_size: NA
d_call: NA
cdr3_nt: TGCAGTGCTAGAGTCCCCGGTGATAGACCGGAGACCCAGTACTTC
cdr3_aa: CSARVPGDRPETQYF

v_call: TRBV7-9
j_call: TRBJ2-5
clone_size: NA
d_call: NA
cdr3_nt: TGTGCCAGCAGCCAAAGCTCAATCGTGGAGACCCAGTACTTC
cdr3_aa: CASSQSSIVETQYF

v_call: TRBV6-5
j_call: TRBJ2-5
clone_size: NA
d_call: NA
cdr3_nt: TGTGCCAGCAGTTACTCGATTTTATCGGGATTCGGGGAGACCCAGTACTTC
cdr3_aa: CASSYSILSGFGETQYF

v_call: TRBV7-2
j_call: TRBJ2-3
clone_size: NA
d_call: TRBD2
cdr3_nt: TGTGCCAGCAGCTTAGGGAGCGGGGGGGTTCCGGATACGCAGTATTTT
cdr3_aa: CASSLGSGGVPDTQYF

v_call: TRBV29-1
j_call: TRBJ2-1
clone_size: few
d_call: NA
cdr3_nt: TGCAGCGCGGGCCACCCAGACGGCCACAATGAGCAGTTCTTC
cdr3_aa: CSAGHPDGHNEQFF